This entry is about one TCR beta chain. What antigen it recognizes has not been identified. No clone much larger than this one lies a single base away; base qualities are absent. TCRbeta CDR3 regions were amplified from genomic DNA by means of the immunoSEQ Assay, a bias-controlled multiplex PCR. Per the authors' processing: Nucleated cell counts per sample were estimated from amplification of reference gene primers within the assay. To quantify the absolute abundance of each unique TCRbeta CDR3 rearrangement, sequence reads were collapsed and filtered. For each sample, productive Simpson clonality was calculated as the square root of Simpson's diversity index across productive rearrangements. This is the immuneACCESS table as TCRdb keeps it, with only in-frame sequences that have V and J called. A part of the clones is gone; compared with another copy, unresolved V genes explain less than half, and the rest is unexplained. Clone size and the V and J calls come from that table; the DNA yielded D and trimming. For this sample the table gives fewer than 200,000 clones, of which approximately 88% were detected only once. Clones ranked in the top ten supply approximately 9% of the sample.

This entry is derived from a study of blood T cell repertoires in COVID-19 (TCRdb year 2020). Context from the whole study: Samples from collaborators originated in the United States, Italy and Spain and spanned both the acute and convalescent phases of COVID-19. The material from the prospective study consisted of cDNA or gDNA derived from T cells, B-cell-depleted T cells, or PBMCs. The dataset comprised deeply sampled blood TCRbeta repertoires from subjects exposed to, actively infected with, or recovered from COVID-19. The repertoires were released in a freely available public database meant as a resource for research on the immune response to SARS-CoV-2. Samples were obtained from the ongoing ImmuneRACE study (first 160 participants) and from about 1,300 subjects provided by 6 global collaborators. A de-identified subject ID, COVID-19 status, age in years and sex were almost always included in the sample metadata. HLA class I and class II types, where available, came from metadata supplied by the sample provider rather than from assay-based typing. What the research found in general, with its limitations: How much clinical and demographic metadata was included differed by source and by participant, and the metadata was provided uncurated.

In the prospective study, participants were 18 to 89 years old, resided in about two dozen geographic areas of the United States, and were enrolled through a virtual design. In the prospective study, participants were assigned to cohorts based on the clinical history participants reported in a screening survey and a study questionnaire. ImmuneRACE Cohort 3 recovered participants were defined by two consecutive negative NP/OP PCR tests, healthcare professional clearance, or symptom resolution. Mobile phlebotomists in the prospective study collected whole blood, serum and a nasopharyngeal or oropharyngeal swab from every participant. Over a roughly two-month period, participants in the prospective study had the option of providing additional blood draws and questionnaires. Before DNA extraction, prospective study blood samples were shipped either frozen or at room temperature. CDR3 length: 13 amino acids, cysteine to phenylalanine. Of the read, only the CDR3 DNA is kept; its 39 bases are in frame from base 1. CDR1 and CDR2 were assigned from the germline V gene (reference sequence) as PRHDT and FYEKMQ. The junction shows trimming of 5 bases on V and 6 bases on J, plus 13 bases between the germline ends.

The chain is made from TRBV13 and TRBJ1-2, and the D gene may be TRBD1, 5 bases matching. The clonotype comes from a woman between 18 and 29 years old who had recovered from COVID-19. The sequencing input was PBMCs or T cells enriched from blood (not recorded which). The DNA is TGTGCCAGCAGCCCTCAGGGTAGGGATGGCTACACCTTC. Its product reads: CASSPQGRDGYTF.